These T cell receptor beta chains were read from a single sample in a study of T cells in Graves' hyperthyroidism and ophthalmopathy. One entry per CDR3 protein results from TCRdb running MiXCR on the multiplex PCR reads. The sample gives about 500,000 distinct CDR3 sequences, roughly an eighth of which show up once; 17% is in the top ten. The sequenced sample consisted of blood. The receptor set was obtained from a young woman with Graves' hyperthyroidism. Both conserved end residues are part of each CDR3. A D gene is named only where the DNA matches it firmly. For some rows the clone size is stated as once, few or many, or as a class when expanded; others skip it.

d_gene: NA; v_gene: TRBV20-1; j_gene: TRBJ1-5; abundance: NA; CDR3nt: TGCAGCACCGGCAGGGGCAATCAGCCCCAGCATTTT; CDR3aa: CSTGRGNQPQHF
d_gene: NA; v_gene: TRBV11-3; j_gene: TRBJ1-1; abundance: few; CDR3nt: TGTGCCAGCAGCCCTGACGGTCTGAACACTGAAGCTTTCTTT; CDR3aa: CASSPDGLNTEAFF
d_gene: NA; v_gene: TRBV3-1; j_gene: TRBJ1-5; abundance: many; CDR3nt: TGTGCCAGCAGCTCAGGTTCGGATCAGCCCCAGCATTTT; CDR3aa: CASSSGSDQPQHF
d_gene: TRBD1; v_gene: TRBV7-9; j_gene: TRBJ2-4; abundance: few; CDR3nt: TGTGCCAGCAGCCCACCGACAGGGGTAGCCAAAAACATTCAGTACTTC; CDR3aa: CASSPPTGVAKNIQYF
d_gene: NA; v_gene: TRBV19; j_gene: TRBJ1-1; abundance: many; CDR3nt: TGTGCCAGTAGTACTCGACCGAACACTGAAGCTTTCTTT; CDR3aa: CASSTRPNTEAFF
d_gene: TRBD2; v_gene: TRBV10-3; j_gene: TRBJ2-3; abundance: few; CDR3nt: TGTGCCATCAGTGAGATTAGCGGGAGTGGAGATACGCAGTATTTT; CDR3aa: CAISEISGSGDTQYF
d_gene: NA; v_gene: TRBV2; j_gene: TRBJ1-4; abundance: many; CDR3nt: TGTGCCAGCAGGCAAGACAGGAATGAAAAACTGTTTTTT; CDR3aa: CASRQDRNEKLFF
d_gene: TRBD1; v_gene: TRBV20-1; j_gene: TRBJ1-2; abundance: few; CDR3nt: TGCAGTGCGCCCCCGACAGGGGGGAACTATGGCTACACCTTC; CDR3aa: CSAPPTGGNYGYTF
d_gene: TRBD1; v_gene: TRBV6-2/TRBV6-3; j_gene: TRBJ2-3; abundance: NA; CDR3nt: TGTGCCAGCACACCGAAGGGGGACAGGGGTACAGATACGCAGTATTTT; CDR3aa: CASTPKGDRGTDTQYF
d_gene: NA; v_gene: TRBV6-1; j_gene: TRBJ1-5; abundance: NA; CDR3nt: TGTGCCAGCATTTTAGGCCCCCGTGATCAGCCCCAGCATTTT; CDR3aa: CASILGPRDQPQHF
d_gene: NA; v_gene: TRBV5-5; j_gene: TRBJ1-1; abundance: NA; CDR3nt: TGTGCCAGCAGCACCAACACGGCCACTGAAGCTTTCTTT; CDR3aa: CASSTNTATEAFF
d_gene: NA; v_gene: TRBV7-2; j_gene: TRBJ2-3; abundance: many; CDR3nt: TGTGCCAGCAGCCGACGAGGGGGAGGGGAGGCAGATACGCAGTATTTT; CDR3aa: CASSRRGGGEADTQYF
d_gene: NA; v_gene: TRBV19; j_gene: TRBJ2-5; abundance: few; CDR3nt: TGTGCCAGTAGTATGATGGGAGAGACCCAGTACTTC; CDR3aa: CASSMMGETQYF
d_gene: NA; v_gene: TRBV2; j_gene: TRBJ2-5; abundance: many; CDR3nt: TGTGCCAGCAACCGCCAGGGGCGAGGAGAGACCCAGTACTTC; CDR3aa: CASNRQGRGETQYF
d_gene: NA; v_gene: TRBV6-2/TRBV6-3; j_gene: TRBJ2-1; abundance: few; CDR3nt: TGTGCCAGCAGCGACCCTCCCCCCCACAGTGAGCAGTTCTTC; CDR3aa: CASSDPPPHSEQFF
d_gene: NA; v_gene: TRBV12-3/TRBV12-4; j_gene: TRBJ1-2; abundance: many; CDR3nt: TGTGCCACCCGACAGGACAGCTCAAGTGGCTACACCTTC; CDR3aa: CATRQDSSSGYTF
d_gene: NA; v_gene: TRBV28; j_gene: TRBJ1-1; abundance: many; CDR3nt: TGTGCCAGCAGTCTAGGACAGTCGAACACTGAAGCTTTCTTT; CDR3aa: CASSLGQSNTEAFF
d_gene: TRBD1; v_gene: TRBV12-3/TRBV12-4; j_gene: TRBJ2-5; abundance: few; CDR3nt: TGTGCCAGCACCCAGGGGGCCCCGGGGACCCAGTACTTC; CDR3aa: CASTQGAPGTQYF
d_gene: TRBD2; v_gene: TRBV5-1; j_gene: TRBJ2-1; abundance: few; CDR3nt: TGCGCCAGCGGGTCTAGCGGAGCCTACAATGAGCAGTTCTTC; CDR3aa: CASGSSGAYNEQFF
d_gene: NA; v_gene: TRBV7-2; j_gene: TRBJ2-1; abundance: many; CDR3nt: TGTGCCAGCAGCTTAGGCGCCGGGAGAACGCAGAATGAGCAGTTCTTC; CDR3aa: CASSLGAGRTQNEQFF
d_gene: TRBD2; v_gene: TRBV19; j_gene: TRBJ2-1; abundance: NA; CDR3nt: TGTGCCAGTAGTATAGTTTCGTTCAGCGGGGGGAATGAGCAGTTCTTC; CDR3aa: CASSIVSFSGGNEQFF
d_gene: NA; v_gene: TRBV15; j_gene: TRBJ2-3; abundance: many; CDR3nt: TGTGCCACCACATCTGCTAGCACAGATACGCAGTATTTT; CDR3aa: CATTSASTDTQYF
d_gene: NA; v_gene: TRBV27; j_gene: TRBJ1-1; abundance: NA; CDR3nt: TGTGCCAGCAGTTCCCCCGGGACTGCGAACACTGAAGCTTTCTTT; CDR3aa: CASSSPGTANTEAFF
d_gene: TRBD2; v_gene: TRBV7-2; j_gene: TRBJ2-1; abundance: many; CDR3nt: TGTGCCAGCAGCCTAAAGCGGGAGGGAGCACAGTTCTTC; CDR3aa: CASSLKREGAQFF
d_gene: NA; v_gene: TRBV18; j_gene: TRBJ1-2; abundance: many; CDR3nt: TGTGCCAGCTCACCAGGGGGGAGCTATGGCTACACCTTC; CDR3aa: CASSPGGSYGYTF
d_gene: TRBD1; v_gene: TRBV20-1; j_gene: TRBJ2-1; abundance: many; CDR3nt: TGCAGTGCTAGAGACTACAGGGGGGCTCATGGACGGGAATACAATGAGCAGTTCTTC; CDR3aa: CSARDYRGAHGREYNEQFF
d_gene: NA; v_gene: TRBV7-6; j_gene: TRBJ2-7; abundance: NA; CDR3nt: TGTGCCAGCAGCTTTGGACCCTACTACGAGCAGTACTTC; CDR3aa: CASSFGPYYEQYF
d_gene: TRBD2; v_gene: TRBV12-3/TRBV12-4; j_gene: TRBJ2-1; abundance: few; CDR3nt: TGTGCCAGCACAATAGGTCTAGCGGATGGCAATGAGCAGTTCTTC; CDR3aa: CASTIGLADGNEQFF
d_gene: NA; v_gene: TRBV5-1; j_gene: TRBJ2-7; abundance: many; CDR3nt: TGCGCCAGCAGTAATCTGCCGACTAGGGCCCGGCTTCGTTACGAGCAGTACTTC; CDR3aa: CASSNLPTRARLRYEQYF
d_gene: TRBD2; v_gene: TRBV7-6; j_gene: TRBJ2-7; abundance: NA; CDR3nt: TGTGCCAGCAGCTTAAGACCCGTTCTAGCGGGGCAAGGTTACGAGCAGTACTTC; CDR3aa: CASSLRPVLAGQGYEQYF
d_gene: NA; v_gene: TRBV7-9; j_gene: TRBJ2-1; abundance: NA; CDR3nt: TGTGCCAGCAGCTACCGGGAGTTGACCTACAATGAGCAGTTCTTC; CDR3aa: CASSYRELTYNEQFF
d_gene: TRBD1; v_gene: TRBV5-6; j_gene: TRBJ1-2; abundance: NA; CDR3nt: TGTGCCAGCAGCTTGTGGGACAGGGATAACTATGGCTACACCTTC; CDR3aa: CASSLWDRDNYGYTF
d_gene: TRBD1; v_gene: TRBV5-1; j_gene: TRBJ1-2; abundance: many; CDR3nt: TGCGCCAGCAGCTTAGATCAGGGACAGTCGGATGGCTACACCTTC; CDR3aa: CASSLDQGQSDGYTF
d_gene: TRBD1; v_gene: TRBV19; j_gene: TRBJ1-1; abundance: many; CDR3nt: TGTGCCAGTAGTGCTGATTTGGCAACAGGGGCGATTGAAGCTTTCTTT; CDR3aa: CASSADLATGAIEAFF
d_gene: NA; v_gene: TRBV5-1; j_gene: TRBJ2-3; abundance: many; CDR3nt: TGCGCCAGCAGCGTAGGGACGACAGATACGCAGTATTTT; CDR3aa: CASSVGTTDTQYF
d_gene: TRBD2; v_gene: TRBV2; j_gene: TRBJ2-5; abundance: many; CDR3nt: TGTGCCAGCAGTGATGTGGCTAGCGGGAGGGCCACCCAAGAGACCCAGTACTTC; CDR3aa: CASSDVASGRATQETQYF
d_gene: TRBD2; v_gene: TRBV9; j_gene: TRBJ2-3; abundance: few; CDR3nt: TGTGCCAGCAGCGTAGGCCATACTAGCGGGAGAATCACAGATACGCAGTATTTT; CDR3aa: CASSVGHTSGRITDTQYF
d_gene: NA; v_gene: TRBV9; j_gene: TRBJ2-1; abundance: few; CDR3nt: TGTGCCAGCAGCGTAGTCGAGGGGCGCTCCTACAATGAGCAGTTCTTC; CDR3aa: CASSVVEGRSYNEQFF
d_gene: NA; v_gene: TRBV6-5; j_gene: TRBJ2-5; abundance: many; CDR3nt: TGTGCCAGCAGTTACTCCGGGACTCAAGAGACCCAGTACTTC; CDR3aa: CASSYSGTQETQYF
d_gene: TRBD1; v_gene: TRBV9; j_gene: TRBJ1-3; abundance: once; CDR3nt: TGTGCCAGCAGCGCACAAAGGACAGGGATGGACACCATATATTTT; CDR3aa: CASSAQRTGMDTIYF
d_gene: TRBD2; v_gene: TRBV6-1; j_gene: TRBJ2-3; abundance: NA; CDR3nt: TGTGCCAGCAGTGGTCTGAAGCGGGAGGGCACAGATACGCAGTATTTT; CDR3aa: CASSGLKREGTDTQYF
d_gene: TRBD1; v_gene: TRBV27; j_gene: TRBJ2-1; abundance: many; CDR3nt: TGTGCCAGCAGCTTCTACGACAGGGGGAATGAGCAGTTCTTC; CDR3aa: CASSFYDRGNEQFF
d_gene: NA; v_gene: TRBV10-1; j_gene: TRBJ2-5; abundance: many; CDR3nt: TGCGCCAGCAGTGAGTACGGACTGGACCAAGAGACCCAGTACTTC; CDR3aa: CASSEYGLDQETQYF
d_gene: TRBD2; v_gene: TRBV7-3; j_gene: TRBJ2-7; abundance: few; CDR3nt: TGTGCCAGCAGCTCCTTAGCGGGAGGCTGCGGTGAGCAGTACTTC; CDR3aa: CASSSLAGGCGEQYF
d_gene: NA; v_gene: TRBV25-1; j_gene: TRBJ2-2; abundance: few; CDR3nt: TGTGCCAGCAGTGCCATTGGACAACGCGGGGAGCTGTTTTTT; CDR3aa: CASSAIGQRGELFF
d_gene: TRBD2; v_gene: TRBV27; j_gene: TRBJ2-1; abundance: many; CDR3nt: TGTGCCAGCAGTTTATCGTTCAGCGGGAGTAGGTTCTTC; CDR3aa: CASSLSFSGSRFF
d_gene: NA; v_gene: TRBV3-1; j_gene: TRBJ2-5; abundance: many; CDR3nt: TGTGCCAGCAGCCAAGCGAGGGCGGAAGAGACCCAGTACTTC; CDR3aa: CASSQARAEETQYF
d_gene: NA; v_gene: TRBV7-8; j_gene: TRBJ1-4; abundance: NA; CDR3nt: TGTGCCAGCAGCTTACGGCTGGGTGCAACTAATGAAAAACTGTTTTTT; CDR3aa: CASSLRLGATNEKLFF
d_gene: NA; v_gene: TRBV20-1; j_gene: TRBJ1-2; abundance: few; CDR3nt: TGCAGTGCTAGTAAATCAGGGGTTAGCTATGGCTACACCTTC; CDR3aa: CSASKSGVSYGYTF
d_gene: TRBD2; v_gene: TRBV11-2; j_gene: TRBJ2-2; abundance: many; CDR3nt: TGTGCCAGCAGCGTTACTAGCGCGAACACCGGGGAGCTGTTTTTT; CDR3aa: CASSVTSANTGELFF
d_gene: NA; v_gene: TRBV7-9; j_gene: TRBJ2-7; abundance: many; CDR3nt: TGTGCCAGCAGCCCCACCAGGGCCCGGTGGGACGAGCAGTACTTC; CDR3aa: CASSPTRARWDEQYF
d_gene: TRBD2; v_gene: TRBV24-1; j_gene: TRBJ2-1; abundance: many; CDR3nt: TGTGCCACCAGTGACTCAAATCTAGCGGGACAATCGGATGAGCAGTTCTTC; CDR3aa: CATSDSNLAGQSDEQFF
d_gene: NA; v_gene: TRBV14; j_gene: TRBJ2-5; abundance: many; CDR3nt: TGTGCCAGCAGCCAAGGAATGATGTTCCAAGAGACCCAGTACTTC; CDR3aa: CASSQGMMFQETQYF
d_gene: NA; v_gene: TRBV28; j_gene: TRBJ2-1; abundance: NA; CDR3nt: TGTGCCAGCAGTTTATGGGACAGCGGAGAATACAATGAGCAGTTCTTC; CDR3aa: CASSLWDSGEYNEQFF
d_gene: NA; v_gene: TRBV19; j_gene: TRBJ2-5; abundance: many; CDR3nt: TGTGCCAGTAGTATGGCAGGAGGGGCGCCCTTCCAAGAGACCCAGTACTTC; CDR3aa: CASSMAGGAPFQETQYF
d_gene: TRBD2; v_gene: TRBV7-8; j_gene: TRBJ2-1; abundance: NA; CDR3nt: TGTGCCAGCAGCTTAGCGAGACTAGCGGGTAATGAGCAGTTCTTC; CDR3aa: CASSLARLAGNEQFF
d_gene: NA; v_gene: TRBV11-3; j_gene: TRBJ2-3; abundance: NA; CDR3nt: TGTGCCAGCAGCTTAAACCAGGGATCGCCGCAGTATTTT; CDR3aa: CASSLNQGSPQYF
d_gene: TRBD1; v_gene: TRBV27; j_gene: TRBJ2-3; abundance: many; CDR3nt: TGTGCCAGCAGTCCCCGGACAGGGGGGGCAGATACGCAGTATTTT; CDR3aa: CASSPRTGGADTQYF
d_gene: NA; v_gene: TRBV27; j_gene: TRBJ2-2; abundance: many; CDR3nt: TGTGCCAGCAGTCCAAAAATTAGCGTCGGGGAGCTGTTTTTT; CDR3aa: CASSPKISVGELFF
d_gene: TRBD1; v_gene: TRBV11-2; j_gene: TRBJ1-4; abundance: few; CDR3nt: TGTGCCAGCAGCTTACGAGGGGGACAGGGCAGTGAAAAACTGTTTTTT; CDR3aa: CASSLRGGQGSEKLFF